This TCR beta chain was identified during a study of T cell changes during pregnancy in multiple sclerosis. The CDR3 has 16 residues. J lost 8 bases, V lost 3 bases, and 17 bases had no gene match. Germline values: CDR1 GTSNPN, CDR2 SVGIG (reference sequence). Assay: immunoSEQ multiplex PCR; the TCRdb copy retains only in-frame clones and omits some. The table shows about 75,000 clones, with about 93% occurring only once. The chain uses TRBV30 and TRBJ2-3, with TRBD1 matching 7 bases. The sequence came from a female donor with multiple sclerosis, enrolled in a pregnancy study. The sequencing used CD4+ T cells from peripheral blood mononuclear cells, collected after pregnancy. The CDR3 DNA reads TGTGCCTGGAGCCCAGTCCGAGGGTCATACAGGGGTACGCAGTATTTT. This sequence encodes CAWSPVRGSYRGTQYF.